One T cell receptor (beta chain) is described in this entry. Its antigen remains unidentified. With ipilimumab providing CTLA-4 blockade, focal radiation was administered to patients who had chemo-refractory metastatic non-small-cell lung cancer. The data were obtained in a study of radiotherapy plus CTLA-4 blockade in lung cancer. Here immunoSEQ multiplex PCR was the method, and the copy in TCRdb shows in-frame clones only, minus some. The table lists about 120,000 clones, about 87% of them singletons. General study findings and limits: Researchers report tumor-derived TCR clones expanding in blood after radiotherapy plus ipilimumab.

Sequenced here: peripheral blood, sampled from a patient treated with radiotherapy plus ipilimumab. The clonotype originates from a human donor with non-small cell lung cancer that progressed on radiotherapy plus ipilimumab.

CDR3 coding DNA: TGTGCCAGTAGTGTTACAGGATACGAGCAGTACTTC. Translated: CASSVTGYEQYF. The rearrangement joins TRBV19 to TRBJ2-7; maybe TRBD1 (5 bases). Trimming shortened V by 5 bases and J by 4 bases, and 9 bases separated the two germline ends. The CDR3 covers 12 residues. From germline, CDR1 is LNHDA and CDR2 SQIVND (reference sequence).